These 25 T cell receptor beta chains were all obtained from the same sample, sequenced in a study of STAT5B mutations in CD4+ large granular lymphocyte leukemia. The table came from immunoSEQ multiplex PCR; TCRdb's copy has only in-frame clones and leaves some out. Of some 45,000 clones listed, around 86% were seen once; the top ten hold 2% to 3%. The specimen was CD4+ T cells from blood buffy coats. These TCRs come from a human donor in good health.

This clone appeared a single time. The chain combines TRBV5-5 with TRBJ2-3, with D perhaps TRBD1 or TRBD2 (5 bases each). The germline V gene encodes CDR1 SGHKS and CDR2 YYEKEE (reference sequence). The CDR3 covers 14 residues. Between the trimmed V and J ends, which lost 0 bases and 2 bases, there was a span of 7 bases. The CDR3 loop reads CASSLGGFTDTQYF. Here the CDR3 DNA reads TGTGCCAGCAGCTTGGGGGGGTTCACAGATACGCAGTATTTT.

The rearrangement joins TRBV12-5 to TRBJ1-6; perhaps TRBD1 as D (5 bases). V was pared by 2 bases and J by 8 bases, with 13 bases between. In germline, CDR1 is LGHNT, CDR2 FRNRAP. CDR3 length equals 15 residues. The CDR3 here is CASGLTLGVDSPLHF. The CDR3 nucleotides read TGTGCTAGTGGTTTGACTCTGGGGGTTGATTCACCCCTCCACTTT.

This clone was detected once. CDR3 amino acids: CASSLGPGGYNEQFF. CDR3 nucleotides: TGCGCCAGCAGCTTGGGACCGGGAGGATACAATGAGCAGTTCTTC. J is TRBJ2-1 and V is TRBV5-1; 7 nucleotides line up with TRBD2. In germline, CDR1 is SGHRS, CDR2 YFSETQ. With 0 bases clipped from V and 4 bases from J, the junction kept 4 bases outside the gene matches. This CDR3 has 15 amino acids.

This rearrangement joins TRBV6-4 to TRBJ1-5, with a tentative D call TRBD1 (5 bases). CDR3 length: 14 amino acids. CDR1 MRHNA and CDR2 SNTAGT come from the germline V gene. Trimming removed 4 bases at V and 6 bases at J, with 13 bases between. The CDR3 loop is CASSGDRSPQPQHF. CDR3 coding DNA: TGTGCCAGCAGTGGCGACAGATCTCCTCAGCCCCAGCATTTT.

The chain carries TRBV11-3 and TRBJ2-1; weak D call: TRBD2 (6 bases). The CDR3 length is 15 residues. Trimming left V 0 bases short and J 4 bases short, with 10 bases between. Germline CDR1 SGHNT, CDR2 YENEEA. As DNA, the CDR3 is TGTGCCAGCAGCTTAGATGGGGGGATATACAATGAGCAGTTCTTC. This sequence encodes CASSLDGGIYNEQFF. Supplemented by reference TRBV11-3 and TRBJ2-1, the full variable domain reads EAGVVQSPRYKIIEKKQPVAFWCNPISGHNTLYWYLQNLGQGPELLIRYENEEAVDDSQLPKDRFSAERLKGVDSTLKIQPAELGDSAVYLCASSLDGGIYNEQFFGPGTRLTVL.

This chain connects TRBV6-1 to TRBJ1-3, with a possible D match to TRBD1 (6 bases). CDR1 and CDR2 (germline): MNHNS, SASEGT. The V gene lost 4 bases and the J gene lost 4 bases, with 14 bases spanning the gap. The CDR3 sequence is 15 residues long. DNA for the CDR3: TGTGCCAGCAGTGCGCCGACAGGTTACGGAAACACCATATATTTT. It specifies CASSAPTGYGNTIYF.

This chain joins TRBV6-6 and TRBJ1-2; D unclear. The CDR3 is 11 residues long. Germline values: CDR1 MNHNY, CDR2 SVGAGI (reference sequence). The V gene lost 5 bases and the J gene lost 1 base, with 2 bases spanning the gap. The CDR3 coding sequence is TGTGCCAGCAGTCATAACTATGGCTACACCTTC. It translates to CASSHNYGYTF.

The CDR3 DNA reads TGTGCCAGCAAAGGGGACACAGCCTACGAGCAGTACTTC. Protein product: CASKGDTAYEQYF. J is TRBJ2-7 and V is TRBV27, with D possibly matching TRBD1 (6 bases). The CDR3 has 13 amino acids. V was trimmed by 7 bases and J by 2 bases, leaving 12 bases between them. Germline V CDR1 and CDR2: MNHEY, SMNVEV (reference sequence).

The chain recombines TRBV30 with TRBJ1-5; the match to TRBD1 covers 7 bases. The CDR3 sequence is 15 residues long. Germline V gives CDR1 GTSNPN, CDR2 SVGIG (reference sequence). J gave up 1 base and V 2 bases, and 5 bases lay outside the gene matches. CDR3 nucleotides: TGTGCCTGGAGTCCAGGGGGAGGGAGCAATCAGCCCCAGCATTTT. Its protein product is CAWSPGGGSNQPQHF.

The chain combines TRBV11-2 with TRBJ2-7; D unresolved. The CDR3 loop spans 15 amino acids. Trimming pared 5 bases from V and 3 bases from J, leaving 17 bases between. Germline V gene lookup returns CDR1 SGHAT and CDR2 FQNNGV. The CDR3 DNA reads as TGTGCCAGCAGCCTCCGGTGGTCGGAAGGCTACGAGCAGTACTTC. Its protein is CASSLRWSEGYEQYF. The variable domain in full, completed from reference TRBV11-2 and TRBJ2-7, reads EAGVAQSPRYKIIEKRQSVAFWCNPISGHATLYWYQQILGQGPKLLIQFQNNGVVDDSQLPKDRFSAERLKGVDSTLKIQPAKLEDSAVYLCASSLRWSEGYEQYFGPGTRLTVT.

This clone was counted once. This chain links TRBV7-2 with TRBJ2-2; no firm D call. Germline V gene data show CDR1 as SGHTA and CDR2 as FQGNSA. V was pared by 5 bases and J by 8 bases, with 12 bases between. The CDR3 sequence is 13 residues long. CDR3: CASSEIRSGELFF. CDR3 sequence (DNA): TGTGCCAGCAGCGAGATCAGGTCAGGGGAGCTGTTTTTT. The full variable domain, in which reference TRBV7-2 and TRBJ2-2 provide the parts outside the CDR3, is GAGVSQSPSNKVTEKGKDVELRCDPISGHTALYWYRQSLGQGLEFLIYFQGNSAPDKSGLPSDRFSAERTGGSVSTLTIQRTQQEDSAVYLCASSEIRSGELFFGEGSRLTVL.

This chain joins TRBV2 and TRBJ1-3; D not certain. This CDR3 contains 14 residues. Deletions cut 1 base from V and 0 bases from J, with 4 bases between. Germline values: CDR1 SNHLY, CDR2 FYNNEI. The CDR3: CASSEETSGNTIYF. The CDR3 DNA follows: TGTGCCAGCAGTGAAGAGACCTCTGGAAACACCATATATTTT.

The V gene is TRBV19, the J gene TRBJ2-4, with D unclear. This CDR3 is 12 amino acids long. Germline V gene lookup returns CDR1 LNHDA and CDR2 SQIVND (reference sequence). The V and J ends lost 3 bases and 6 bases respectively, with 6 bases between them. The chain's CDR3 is CASSMDRNIQYF. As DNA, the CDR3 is TGTGCCAGTAGTATGGATCGAAACATTCAGTACTTC.

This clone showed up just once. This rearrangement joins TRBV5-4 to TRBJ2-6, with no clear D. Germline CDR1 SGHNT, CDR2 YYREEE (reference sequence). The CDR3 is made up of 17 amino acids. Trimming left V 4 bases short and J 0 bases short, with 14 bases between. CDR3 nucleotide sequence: TGTGCCAGCAGCCAAAACCGATTCAGCTCTGGGGCCAACGTCCTGACTTTC. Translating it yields CASSQNRFSSGANVLTF.

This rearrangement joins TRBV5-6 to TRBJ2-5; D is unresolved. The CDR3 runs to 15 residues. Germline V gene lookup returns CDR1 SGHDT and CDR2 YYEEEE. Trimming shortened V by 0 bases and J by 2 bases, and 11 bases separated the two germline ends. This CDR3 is CASSLGSLRQETQYF. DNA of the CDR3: TGTGCCAGCAGCTTGGGGTCACTCCGACAAGAGACCCAGTACTTC.

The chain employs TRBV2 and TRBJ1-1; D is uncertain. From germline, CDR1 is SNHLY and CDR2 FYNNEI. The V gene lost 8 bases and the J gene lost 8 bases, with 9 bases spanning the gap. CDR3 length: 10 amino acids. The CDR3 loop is CASSHGEAFF. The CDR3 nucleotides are TGTGCCAGCTCCCATGGAGAAGCTTTCTTT.

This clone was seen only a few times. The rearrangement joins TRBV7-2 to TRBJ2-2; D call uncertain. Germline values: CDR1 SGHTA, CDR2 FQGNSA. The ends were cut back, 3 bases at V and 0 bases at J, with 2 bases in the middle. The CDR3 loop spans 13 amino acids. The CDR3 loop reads CASSFANTGELFF. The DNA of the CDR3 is TGTGCCAGCAGCTTCGCGAACACCGGGGAGCTGTTTTTT.

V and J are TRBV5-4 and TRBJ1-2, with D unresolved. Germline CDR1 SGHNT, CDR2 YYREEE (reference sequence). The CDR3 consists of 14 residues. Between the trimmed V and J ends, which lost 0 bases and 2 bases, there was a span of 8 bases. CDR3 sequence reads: CASSLAGQNYGYTF. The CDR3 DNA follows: TGTGCCAGCAGCTTGGCCGGTCAGAACTATGGCTACACCTTC.

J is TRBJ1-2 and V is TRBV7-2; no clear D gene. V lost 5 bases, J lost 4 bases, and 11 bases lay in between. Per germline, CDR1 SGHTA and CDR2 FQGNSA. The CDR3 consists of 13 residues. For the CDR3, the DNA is TGTGCCAGCAGCCCCTTCCGGGCCTATGGCTACACCTTC. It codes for CASSPFRAYGYTF.

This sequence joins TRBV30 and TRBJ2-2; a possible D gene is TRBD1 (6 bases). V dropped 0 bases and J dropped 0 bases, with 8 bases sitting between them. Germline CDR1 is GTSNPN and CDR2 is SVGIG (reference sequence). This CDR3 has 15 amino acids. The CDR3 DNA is TGTGCCTGGAGTGTACAGGGTACGAACACCGGGGAGCTGTTTTTT. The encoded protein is CAWSVQGTNTGELFF.

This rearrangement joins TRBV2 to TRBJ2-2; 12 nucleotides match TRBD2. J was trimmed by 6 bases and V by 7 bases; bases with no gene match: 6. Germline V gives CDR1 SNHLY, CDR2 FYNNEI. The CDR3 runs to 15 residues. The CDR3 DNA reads TGTGCCAGCATGACTAGCGGGAGTCGGGCCGGGGAGCTGTTTTTT. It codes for CASMTSGSRAGELFF.

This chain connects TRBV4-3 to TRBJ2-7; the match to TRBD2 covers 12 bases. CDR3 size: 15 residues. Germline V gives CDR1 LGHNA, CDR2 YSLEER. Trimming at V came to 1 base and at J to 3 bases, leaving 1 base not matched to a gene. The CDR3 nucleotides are TGCGCCAGCAGCCAAGGGACTAGCGGGGACTACGAGCAGTACTTC. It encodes CASSQGTSGDYEQYF.

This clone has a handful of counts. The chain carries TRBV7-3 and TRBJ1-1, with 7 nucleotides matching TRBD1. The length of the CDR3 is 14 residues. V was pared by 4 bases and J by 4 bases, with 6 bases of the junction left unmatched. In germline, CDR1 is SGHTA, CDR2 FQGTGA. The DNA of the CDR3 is TGTGCCAGCAGCTACTCGACAGGGACCACTGAAGCTTTCTTT. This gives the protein CASSYSTGTTEAFF.

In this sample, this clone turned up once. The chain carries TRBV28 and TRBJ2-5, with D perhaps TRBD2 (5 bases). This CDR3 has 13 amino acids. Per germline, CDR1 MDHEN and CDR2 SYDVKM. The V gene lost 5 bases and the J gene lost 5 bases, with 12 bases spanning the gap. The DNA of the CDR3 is TGTGCCAGCAGTCCTTCGGGGTGGGAGACCCAGTACTTC. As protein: CASSPSGWETQYF.

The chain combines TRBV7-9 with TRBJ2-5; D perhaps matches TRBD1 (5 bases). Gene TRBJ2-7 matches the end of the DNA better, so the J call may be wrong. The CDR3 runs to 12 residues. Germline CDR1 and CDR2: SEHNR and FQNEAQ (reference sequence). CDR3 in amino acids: CASSPQGHEQYF. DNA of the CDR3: TGTGCCAGCAGCCCCCAGGGCCACGAGCAGTACTTC.